A selection of T cell receptor beta chains follows, all from one sample in a study of CD4 T cell repertoires in COVID-19. Sequencing was performed with immunoSEQ multiplex PCR; in TCRdb, only in-frame clones are kept and a portion is missing. This repertoire shows tens of thousands of clones, approximately 83% found once; its top ten account for around 0.59%. Here the sequenced sample was CD4+ T cells from peripheral blood, taken after recovery from COVID-19. The receptors come from a human donor who had COVID-19. Each CDR3 is given with its conserved first and last residue.

J: TRBJ2-4
length: 15
V: TRBV19
CDR3: CASSDHRGTENIQYF

J: TRBJ1-2
length: 14
V: TRBV7-2
CDR3: CASSLAGQAYGYTF

J: TRBJ2-2
length: 14
V: TRBV18
CDR3: CASSLRQGAGELFF

J: TRBJ2-5
length: 15
V: TRBV15
CDR3: CATSRDRGRQETQYF

J: TRBJ1-1
length: 13
V: TRBV3-1/TRBV3-2
CDR3: CASSPRPNTEAFF

J: TRBJ2-2
length: 16
V: TRBV5-1
CDR3: CASSGYSGGNTGELFF

J: TRBJ1-6
length: 12
V: TRBV3-1/TRBV3-2
CDR3: CASSQGTTPLHF

J: TRBJ1-1
length: 11
V: TRBV20-1
CDR3: CSAREGDRAFF

J: TRBJ1-2
length: 13
V: TRBV14
CDR3: CASSRGNGLGYTF

J: TRBJ2-1
length: 15
V: TRBV5-1
CDR3: CASSLPSYPDNEQFF

J: TRBJ1-1
length: 13
V: TRBV12-3/TRBV12-4
CDR3: CASSTFQGTEAFF